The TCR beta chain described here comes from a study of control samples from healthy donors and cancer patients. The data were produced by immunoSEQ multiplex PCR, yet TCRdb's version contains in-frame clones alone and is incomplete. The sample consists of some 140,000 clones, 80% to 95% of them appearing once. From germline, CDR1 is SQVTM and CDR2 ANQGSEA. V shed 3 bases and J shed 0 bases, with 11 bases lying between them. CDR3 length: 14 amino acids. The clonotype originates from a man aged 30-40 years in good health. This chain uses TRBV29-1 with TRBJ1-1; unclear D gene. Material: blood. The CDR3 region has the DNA TGCAGCGTTGATACCCAAGCCATGAACACTGAAGCTTTCTTT. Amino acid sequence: CSVDTQAMNTEAFF.